The entry that follows covers one TCR beta chain sequence. The record originates from a study of T cell changes during pregnancy in multiple sclerosis. The CDR3 is 15 amino acids. In germline, CDR1 is MNHEY, CDR2 SMNVEV (reference sequence). J gave up 6 bases and V 6 bases, and 6 bases lay outside the gene matches. Here immunoSEQ multiplex PCR was the method, and the copy in TCRdb shows in-frame clones only, minus some. The table lists roughly 100,000 clones, 75% to 95% of them singletons. The sample was peripheral blood, taken after pregnancy. The J gene is TRBJ2-3, the V gene TRBV27; 13 bases are shared with TRBD2. This receptor was identified in a female donor in good health, enrolled as a control in a pregnancy study. The CDR3 bases are TGTGCCAGCAGGCCACTAGCGGGGGGGCGCGATACGCAGTATTTT. Amino acid sequence: CASRPLAGGRDTQYF.